This T cell receptor (beta chain) appears in the sequencing data of a study of identical twins. The study, taken as a whole, reports: In drawing conclusions, the study used cross-sectional statistical analysis and did not follow the same donors. Modeled out-of-frame TCR alpha sharing in monozygotic twins fell below observed levels.

A universal primer site came from template switching; cDNA carried unique molecular identifiers. TCRdb re-called the 5' RACE reads with MiXCR, one entry per CDR3 protein. The repertoire holds approximately 1.8 million distinct CDR3 sequences, with roughly 35% as singletons. Trimming shortened V by 6 bases and J by 0 bases, and 8 bases separated the two germline ends. CDR3 length equals 13 residues. Germline-derived CDR1 and CDR2 are MNHEY and SVGAGI. Healthy Caucasians alone served as donors. This clonotype has a handful of counts. Its cognate antigen is unknown. The gene calls are TRBV6-5 and TRBJ1-1; possible D gene TRBD1, 5 bases. The sequence was obtained from a newborn girl in good health. The sequencing sample was made of cord blood. Here the CDR3 DNA reads TGTGCCAGCAGAAGACAGTTGAACACTGAAGCTTTCTTT. This sequence encodes CASRRQLNTEAFF.